These 23 T cell receptor beta chains share one sample of origin, sequenced in a study of long-term antiretroviral therapy in people with HIV. Survey-level resolution applied to immunoSEQ assay v3.0. Sequenced by immunoSEQ multiplex PCR; TCRdb stores in-frame clones only, minus some. This sample yields approximately 17,000 clones, of which around 89% are seen a single time; about 12% belongs to the top ten. The sample was unsorted PBMCs, taken 0.7 years before starting antiretroviral therapy. Source of these receptors: a man over 45 with HIV.

This clone has a single count. The chain has TRBV9 and TRBJ2-1; 9 bases are a match to TRBD2. Per germline, CDR1 SGDLS and CDR2 YYNGEE. The ends lost 10 bases at V and 5 bases at J; junction bases unmatched: 10. The CDR3 consists of 14 residues. The CDR3 DNA reads TGTGCCGCACGTGGGACTAGCAGTGACAATGAGCAGTTCTTC. It encodes CAARGTSSDNEQFF.

The chain combines TRBV28 with TRBJ2-7, with D possibly matching TRBD2 (5 bases). Germline CDR1 and CDR2: MDHEN and SYDVKM. Trimming took off 8 bases at V and 6 bases at J, with 11 bases between the two ends. The CDR3 is made up of 11 amino acids. The CDR3 sequence is CASGGRREQYF. CDR3 in DNA: TGTGCCAGCGGAGGCCGGCGCGAGCAGTACTTC.

The V gene is TRBV9, the J gene TRBJ2-2, with D possibly being TRBD1 or TRBD2 (6 bases each). Germline V gives CDR1 SGDLS, CDR2 YYNGEE. The CDR3 contains 20 residues. The ends were cut back, 2 bases at V and 6 bases at J, with 29 bases in the middle. The CDR3 nucleotides read TGTGCCAGCAGCGTCCATCTCCTTCAGGGGTCTGGGGGAGGAGCCGGGGAGCTGTTTTTT. It yields the protein CASSVHLLQGSGGGAGELFF.

V and J are TRBV10-2 and TRBJ2-7; 8 nucleotides agree with TRBD2. Trimming took 7 bases from V and 3 from J; bases not matched to a gene: 2. The CDR3 totals 12 residues. CDR1 and CDR2 from the germline V gene are WSHSY and SAAADI. CDR3 in amino acids: CASTGGIYEQYF. The CDR3 DNA follows: TGCGCCAGCACGGGGGGGATCTACGAGCAGTACTTC.

This sequence joins TRBV7-8 and TRBJ1-3; 8 positions match TRBD1. Trimming at V came to 5 bases and at J to 3 bases, leaving 9 bases not matched to a gene. Germline V gene data show CDR1 as SGHVS and CDR2 as FQNEAQ. The CDR3 runs 16 residues. CDR3 sequence (DNA): TGTGCCAGCAGCCGGACGACAGGGGTCTTTGGAAACACCATATATTTT. Translated: CASSRTTGVFGNTIYF.

This clone has just one count. V usage is TRBV27 and J usage is TRBJ2-1; D is ambiguous. This CDR3 is built from 15 residues. The germline V and J ends were trimmed by 7 bases and 0 bases, with 13 bases remaining between them. The germline V gene has CDR1 MNHEY and CDR2 SMNVEV (reference sequence). CDR3 DNA sequence: TGTGCCAGCACCCGGAGAATGGCCTCCTACAATGAGCAGTTCTTC. Encoded protein: CASTRRMASYNEQFF.

This chain connects TRBV7-6 to TRBJ2-3; TRBD2 aligns across 10 bases. Trimming at V came to 2 bases and at J to 3 bases, leaving 11 bases not matched to a gene. CDR3 size: 18 residues. Per the germline V gene, CDR1 is SGHVS and CDR2 is FNYEAQ. CDR3 in amino acids: CASSLLSGGAGNTDTQYF. The CDR3, as DNA: TGTGCCAGCAGCTTACTGAGCGGGGGGGCTGGAAATACAGATACGCAGTATTTT.

The chain couples TRBV28 to TRBJ1-6; 7 bases agree with TRBD1. V lost 3 bases, J lost 5 bases, and 19 bases stayed unmatched. Germline CDR1 reads MDHEN; CDR2 reads SYDVKM. The CDR3 is made up of 20 amino acids. The CDR3 sequence: CASSFVSLMTGSVDNSPLHF. The CDR3 DNA reads TGTGCCAGCAGTTTTGTTTCCCTGATGACAGGGTCAGTAGATAATTCACCCCTCCACTTT.

The chain has TRBV5-1 and TRBJ1-1; possibly TRBD1 for D (6 bases). The CDR3 covers 14 residues. With 4 bases removed from V and 3 bases from J, the gap between germline ends came to 13 bases. Germline CDR1 SGHRS, CDR2 YFSETQ. The CDR3 region has the DNA TGCGCCAGCAGCGGGCAGGGGCAGGACACTGAAGCTTTCTTT. It codes for CASSGQGQDTEAFF. The variable domain in full, with the rest retrieved from reference TRBV5-1 and TRBJ1-1, is KAGVTQTPRYLIKTRGQQVTLSCSPISGHRSVSWYQQTPGQGLQFLFEYFSETQRNKGNFPGRFSGRQFSNSRSEMNVSTLELGDSALYLCASSGQGQDTEAFFGQGTRLTVV.

The chain recombines TRBV6-4 with TRBJ2-7; D is perhaps TRBD1 or TRBD2 (5 bases each). The length of the CDR3 is 13 residues. The V gene's germline CDR1 is MRHNA and CDR2 SNTAGT. Deletions cut 5 bases from V and 2 bases from J, with 10 bases between. Written as DNA, the CDR3 is TGTGCCAGCAGTAGGGACGGGACCTACGAGCAGTACTTC. Translating it yields CASSRDGTYEQYF.

The V and J genes are TRBV19 and TRBJ2-1, with D hard to call. CDR3 length equals 12 residues. CDR1 is LNHDA, CDR2 SQIVND, per germline (reference sequence). V was pared by 6 bases and J by 5 bases, with 8 bases between. The CDR3 coding sequence is TGTGCCAGTAGCATCGGAAACAATGAGCAGTTCTTC. Amino acids: CASSIGNNEQFF.

The chain uses TRBV7-9 and TRBJ2-1; 10 bases fit TRBD2. Losses at the gene ends were 7 bases for V and 1 base for J; bases not matched to a gene: 4. The CDR3 spans 15 residues. CDR1 is SEHNR, CDR2 FQNEAQ, per germline (reference sequence). The CDR3 DNA reads TGTGCCAGCAATCTAGCGGGAGTGTCCTACAATGAGCAGTTCTTC. The encoded protein is CASNLAGVSYNEQFF.

The sample holds one count of this clone. The J gene is TRBJ1-6, the V gene TRBV7-2; D gene uncertain. Germline V gene sequence: CDR1 SGHTA, CDR2 FQGNSA. The CDR3 covers 14 residues. With 2 bases removed from V and 7 bases from J, the gap between germline ends came to 9 bases. CDR3 loop: CASSLSGSNSPLHF. DNA for the CDR3: TGTGCCAGCAGCTTATCGGGAAGCAATTCACCCCTCCACTTT.

The chain is built from TRBV7-9 and TRBJ2-3, with D perhaps TRBD1 (6 bases). The CDR3 spans 17 residues. V lost 3 bases to trimming and J lost 1 base, with 17 bases between them. The germline gives CDR1 SEHNR, CDR2 FQNEAQ (reference sequence). As DNA, the CDR3 is TGTGCCAGCAGCTTGTTACTGGGCAGGGGCGGCACAGATACGCAGTATTTT. Amino acid sequence: CASSLLLGRGGTDTQYF.

CDR3 in amino acids: CASSLVFWGSGELFF. CDR3 DNA: TGTGCCAGCAGCTTAGTGTTTTGGGGAAGCGGGGAGCTGTTTTTT. This chain connects TRBV11-3 to TRBJ2-2, with D unclear. Trimming took 1 base from V and 7 from J, leaving 13 bases between them. CDR1 and CDR2 (germline): SGHNT, YENEEA. The CDR3 length is 15 residues.

J is TRBJ1-5 and V is TRBV7-2; no definite D call. Germline V gene lookup returns CDR1 SGHTA and CDR2 FQGNSA. This CDR3 comprises 15 residues. V lost 2 bases, J lost 3 bases, and 11 bases lay in between. The CDR3 here is CASSLLGLDNQPQHF. CDR3 DNA: TGTGCCAGCAGCTTACTAGGGTTGGACAATCAGCCCCAGCATTTT.

The gene calls are TRBV7-2 and TRBJ2-3; 14 nucleotides line up with TRBD2. This CDR3 has 18 amino acids. Germline V gives CDR1 SGHTA, CDR2 FQGNSA. The V and J ends lost 5 bases and 3 bases, in that order; junction bases with no gene match: 10. The CDR3 sequence is CASSRLRTSGGHTDTQYF. CDR3 in DNA: TGTGCCAGCAGCCGTCTTAGGACTAGCGGGGGGCATACAGATACGCAGTATTTT.

This clone is large (0.1 to 1%) in the sample. J is TRBJ2-7 and V is TRBV9; 9 positions agree with TRBD1. CDR1 and CDR2 (germline): SGDLS, YYNGEE. After removal of 0 bases from V and 6 bases from J, the junction contained 4 bases not matched to a gene. CDR3 size: 14 residues. In nucleotides, the CDR3 is TGTGCCAGCAGCGTAGCCGGGACAGGGCCCGAGCAGTACTTC. Residues: CASSVAGTGPEQYF.

The rearrangement joins TRBV5-8 to TRBJ2-7; 8 bases line up with TRBD1. V trimming: 5 bases; J trimming: 5 bases; junction bases outside the gene matches: 6. The CDR3 loop spans 13 amino acids. Germline assignment: CDR1 SGHTS and CDR2 YDEGEE. CDR3 sequence: CASRTTGVHEQYF. CDR3 DNA sequence: TGTGCCAGCAGAACGACAGGGGTCCACGAGCAGTACTTC.

This chain uses TRBV10-3 with TRBJ2-4, with 7 positions matching TRBD1. The CDR3 contains 14 residues. With 10 bases clipped from V and 6 bases from J, the junction kept 12 bases outside the gene matches. Germline V gene data show CDR1 as ENHRY and CDR2 as SYGVKD. The CDR3 loop reads CATGRGRERNIQYF. The DNA of the CDR3 is TGTGCCACCGGTAGGGGGCGCGAACGAAACATTCAGTACTTC.

This clone was recorded once. The V and J genes are TRBV6-1 and TRBJ2-4; TRBD2 matches at 10 bases. The CDR3 extends over 14 amino acids. The V segment lost 6 bases and the J segment 10 bases; nucleotides outside the gene matches: 9. Germline lookup yields CDR1 MNHNS and CDR2 SASEGT. CDR3 nucleotide sequence: TGTGCCAGCAGGCAGCGGGGGGGCCGTTCTATTCAGTACTTC. This codes for CASRQRGGRSIQYF.

CDR3 coding DNA: TGCGCCAGCAGCTTTACCTTGGGTAGCTCCTACAATGAGCAGTTCTTC. Protein sequence: CASSFTLGSSYNEQFF. V gene TRBV5-1 combines with J gene TRBJ2-1; D gene unclear. Germline assignment: CDR1 SGHRS and CDR2 YFSETQ. With 2 bases removed from V and 0 bases from J, the gap between germline ends came to 12 bases. This CDR3 has 16 residues. The entire variable domain, with the rest obtained from reference TRBV5-1 and TRBJ2-1, is as follows: KAGVTQTPRYLIKTRGQQVTLSCSPISGHRSVSWYQQTPGQGLQFLFEYFSETQRNKGNFPGRFSGRQFSNSRSEMNVSTLELGDSALYLCASSFTLGSSYNEQFFGPGTRLTVL.

This rearrangement joins TRBV7-2 to TRBJ2-5; 7 bases match TRBD2. This CDR3 is built from 15 residues. Losses at the gene ends were 5 bases for V and 4 bases for J; bases not matched to a gene: 10. The germline CDR1 and CDR2 sequences are SGHTA and FQGNSA. The CDR3 DNA is TGTGCCAGCAGCCTCTCCTTGGGGGGGACAGAGACCCAGTACTTC. It is translated as CASSLSLGGTETQYF.